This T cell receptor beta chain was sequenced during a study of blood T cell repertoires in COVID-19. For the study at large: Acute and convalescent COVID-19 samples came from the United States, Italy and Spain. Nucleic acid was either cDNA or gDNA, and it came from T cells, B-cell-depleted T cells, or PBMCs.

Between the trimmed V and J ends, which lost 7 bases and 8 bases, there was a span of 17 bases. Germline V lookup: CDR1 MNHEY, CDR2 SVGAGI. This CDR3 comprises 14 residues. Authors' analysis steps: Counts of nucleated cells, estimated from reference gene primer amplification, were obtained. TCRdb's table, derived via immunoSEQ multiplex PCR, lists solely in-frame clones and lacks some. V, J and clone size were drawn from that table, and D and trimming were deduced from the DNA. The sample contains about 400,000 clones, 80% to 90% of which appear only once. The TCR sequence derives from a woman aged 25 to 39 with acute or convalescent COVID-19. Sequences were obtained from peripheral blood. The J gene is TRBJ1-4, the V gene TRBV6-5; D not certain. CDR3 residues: CASKVFNPGEKLFF. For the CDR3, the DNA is TGTGCCAGCAAAGTCTTTAACCCCGGGGAAAAACTGTTTTTT.